In this sample, the clone carrying this T cell receptor beta chain turned up a few times. Extraction of PBMCs used more than 8.5 ml of fresh peripheral blood. This specimen comes from a study of T cells in Graves' hyperthyroidism and ophthalmopathy. The germline V gene has CDR1 GTSNPN and CDR2 SVGIG (reference sequence). V lost 5 bases to trimming and J lost 2 bases, with 16 bases between them. CDR3 length equals 15 residues. The CDR3 regions of TCR beta were amplified from RNA transcripts. An initial round of RT-PCR targeting the TCR CDR3 relied on the HTBI primer set. In TCRdb, the multiplex PCR reads were re-called with MiXCR into one record per CDR3 protein. There are 350,000 to 500,000 distinct CDR3 sequences in the sample; 12% to 15% occur only once, and about 4.9% lies in the top ten.

The rearrangement links TRBV30 to TRBJ1-3; perhaps TRBD1 as D (6 bases). Sequencing was carried out using blood. The clonotype comes from a woman between 18 and 30 years old with Graves' hyperthyroidism. The DNA of the CDR3 is TGTGCCTGGGACCTCGACGGGGGCGCTGGAAACACCATATATTTT. It translates to CAWDLDGGAGNTIYF. The full variable domain, in which reference TRBV30 and TRBJ1-3 provide the parts outside the CDR3, is SQTIHQWPATLVQPVGSPLSLECTVEGTSNPNLYWYRQAAGRGLQLLFYSVGIGQISSEVPQNLSASRPQDRQFILSSKKLLLSDSGFYLCAWDLDGGAGNTIYFGEGSWLTVV.